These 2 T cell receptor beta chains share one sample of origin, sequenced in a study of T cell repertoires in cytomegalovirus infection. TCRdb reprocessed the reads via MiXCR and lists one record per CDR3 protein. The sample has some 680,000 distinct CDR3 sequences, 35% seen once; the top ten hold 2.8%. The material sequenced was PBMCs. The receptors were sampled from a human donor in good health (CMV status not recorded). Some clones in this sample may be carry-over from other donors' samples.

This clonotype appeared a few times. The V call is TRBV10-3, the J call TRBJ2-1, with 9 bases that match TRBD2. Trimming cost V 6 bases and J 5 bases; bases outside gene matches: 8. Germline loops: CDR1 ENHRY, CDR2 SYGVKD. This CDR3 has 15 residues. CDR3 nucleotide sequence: TGTGCCATCAGCCGACCCCTAGCGGGAAACAATGAGCAGTTCTTC. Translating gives CAISRPLAGNNEQFF.

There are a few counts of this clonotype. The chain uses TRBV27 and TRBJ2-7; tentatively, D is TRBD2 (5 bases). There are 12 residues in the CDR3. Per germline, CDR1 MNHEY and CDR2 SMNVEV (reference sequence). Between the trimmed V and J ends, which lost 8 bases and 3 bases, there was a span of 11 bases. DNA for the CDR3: TGTGCCAGCCGGGAAAACCGCTACGAGCAGTACTTC. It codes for CASRENRYEQYF.